These T cell receptor beta chains were read from a single sample in a study of blood T cell repertoires in COVID-19. The repertoire was sequenced with immunoSEQ multiplex PCR; TCRdb's copy has only in-frame clones and lacks some. The sample has about 72,000 clones, roughly 89% seen once; the top ten hold more than 8%. The specimen sequenced was peripheral blood. The receptors stem from a man aged 25 to 40 with acute or convalescent COVID-19. The CDR3 runs from the conserved cysteine through the conserved F or W. A D gene is named only where the DNA matches it firmly. The size entry is marked missing in some rows and otherwise reads once, few, many or a size class.

D gene | clone size | J gene | V gene | CDR3 DNA | CDR3 protein
TRBD2 | few | TRBJ2-7 | TRBV7-3 | TGTGCCAGCAGCCCGGGACTAGCGGGAGCAGTCGAGCAGTACTTC | CASSPGLAGAVEQYF
TRBD2 | . | TRBJ2-5 | TRBV5-4 | TGTGCCAGCAGCTTGCCGGGACTAGCGGGAAACACAGAGACCCAGTACTTC | CASSLPGLAGNTETQYF
TRBD2 | . | TRBJ2-1 | TRBV7-3 | TGTGCCAGCAGCTTAGGACTAGCGGGAGGGCCTCATGAGCAGTTCTTC | CASSLGLAGGPHEQFF
. | . | TRBJ2-1 | TRBV28 | TGTGCCAGCAGTCTCGGACTCAATGAGCAGTTCTTC | CASSLGLNEQFF
. | . | TRBJ2-5 | TRBV30 | TGTGCCTGGAGAGGTAATGGACAGAGCCAGACCCAGTACTTC | CAWRGNGQSQTQYF
. | . | TRBJ2-1 | TRBV4-3 | TGCGCCAGCAGCCAACGGGATGAGCAGTTCTTC | CASSQRDEQFF
TRBD2 | . | TRBJ2-3 | TRBV29-1 | TGCAGCGCCCTCACCCGGACTAGCGGTGATACGCAGTATTTT | CSALTRTSGDTQYF
. | . | TRBJ2-5 | TRBV5-1 | TGCGCCAGCAGACAGGGATCGGAGACCCAGTACTTC | CASRQGSETQYF
. | . | TRBJ2-7 | TRBV6-5 | TGTGCCAGTTCGACAACGGATAGTGGGTACGAGCAGTACTTC | CASSTTDSGYEQYF
TRBD2 | . | TRBJ2-3 | TRBV7-9 | TGTGCCAGCAGCTTGCGAGAAGCGGGAGCTGCAGATACGCAGTATTTT | CASSLREAGAADTQYF
TRBD1 | few | TRBJ2-7 | TRBV6-5 | TGTGCCAGCAGTTACGGGACAGGATACCGCTACGAGCAGTACTTC | CASSYGTGYRYEQYF
. | . | TRBJ2-7 | TRBV5-1 | TGCGCCAGCAGCTTGTCGGGTGGCGAAACCTACGAGCAGTACTTC | CASSLSGGETYEQYF
. | . | TRBJ2-5 | TRBV28 | TGTGCCAGCAGTTTATTTACCCATGCAGAAGAGACCCAGTACTTC | CASSLFTHAEETQYF
. | . | TRBJ2-7 | TRBV18 | TGTGCCAGCTCCCTAGGGAGATACGAGCAGTACTTC | CASSLGRYEQYF
. | . | TRBJ2-2 | TRBV29-1 | TGCAGCGTTGTGAAAGTAGCCACCGGGGAGCTGTTTTTT | CSVVKVATGELFF
. | few | TRBJ1-1 | TRBV27 | TGTGCCAGGCTTTCCTCAGGGGCCTTGAACACTGAAGCTTTCTTT | CARLSSGALNTEAFF
TRBD1 | . | TRBJ1-5 | TRBV28 | TGTGCCAGCACCACAGGGGGGGACAATCAGCCCCAGCATTTT | CASTTGGDNQPQHF
. | . | TRBJ2-6 | TRBV6-5 | TGTGCCAGCAGTTACACATACAGCTCTGGGGCCAACGTCCTGACTTTC | CASSYTYSSGANVLTF
TRBD1 | once | TRBJ2-7 | TRBV9 | TGTGCCAGCAGCTCAAGGACAGGCGCCTACGAGCAGTACTTC | CASSSRTGAYEQYF
TRBD2 | . | TRBJ2-1 | TRBV28 | TGTGCCAGCAGTACGCCTAGCGGGTACAATGAGCAGTTCTTC | CASSTPSGYNEQFF
TRBD1 | . | TRBJ2-4 | TRBV28 | TGTGCCATTTGGGACAGGGGAAAAAACATTCAGTACTTC | CAIWDRGKNIQYF
TRBD2 | . | TRBJ2-1 | TRBV24-1 | TGTGCCACCTGTGATCTGGGGGCTAACAGCGGGAGGGCGGGAGAGCAGTTCTTC | CATCDLGANSGRAGEQFF
. | . | TRBJ1-5 | TRBV12-1 | TGTGCCAGCAGCAGTTCAGAGACAGGGGCGGATCAGCCCCAGCATTTT | CASSSSETGADQPQHF
. | . | TRBJ1-1 | TRBV5-1 | TGCGCCAGCAGCTTGGCAGGCATGAACACTGAAGCTTTCTTT | CASSLAGMNTEAFF
. | . | TRBJ1-1 | TRBV4-1 | TGCGCCAGCAGCCAAGAGACGGGTACAGGCACTGAAGCTTTCTTT | CASSQETGTGTEAFF
. | . | TRBJ2-7 | TRBV30 | TGTGCCTGGAGTGTCCGGAGCACCAACGAGCAGTACTTC | CAWSVRSTNEQYF
. | . | TRBJ2-2 | TRBV30 | TGTGCCTGGAGGTCGACTAGGAGGGACACCGGGGAGCTGTTTTTT | CAWRSTRRDTGELFF
. | . | TRBJ1-2 | TRBV19 | TGTGCCAGTAGTATAGACGCCGGGATTTTCTATGGCTACACCTTC | CASSIDAGIFYGYTF
. | few | TRBJ1-6 | TRBV5-5 | TGTGCCAGCAGCCGATGGACACTTAATAATTCACCCCTCCACTTT | CASSRWTLNNSPLHF
TRBD2 | once | TRBJ2-1 | TRBV6-4 | TGTGCCAGCAGTGACACACCCGGGACTAGATGGTATGAGCAGTTCTTC | CASSDTPGTRWYEQFF
TRBD2 | . | TRBJ2-2 | TRBV7-9 | TGTGCCAGCAGCTCCTTTAGCGGGACGGGCGGGGAGCTGTTTTTT | CASSSFSGTGGELFF
TRBD2 | . | TRBJ2-3 | TRBV6-4 | TGTGCCAGCAGTCGACTAGCGGGAGCCATAGATACGCAGTATTTT | CASSRLAGAIDTQYF
TRBD1 | . | TRBJ1-2 | TRBV30 | TGTGCCTGGAGACAGGGGGCGGATGGCTACACCTTC | CAWRQGADGYTF